The present T cell receptor (beta chain) was sequenced within a study of cytomegalovirus exposure and HLA in healthy donors. CDR3 size: 15 residues. Trimming removed 6 bases from V and 0 bases from J, with 12 bases in between. Germline CDR1 reads SNHLY; CDR2 reads FYNNEI. In the PCR, 60 Vbeta and 13 Jbeta primers were used. Sequencing was performed with immunoSEQ multiplex PCR; in TCRdb, only in-frame clones are kept and a portion is missing. The sample lists some 110,000 clones, less than 80% occurring once. The sequencing input was PBMCs. V gene TRBV2 combines with J gene TRBJ1-5, with a tentative D call TRBD1 (6 bases). The origin of this receptor is a man between 60 and 75 years old in good health and CMV-seronegative. CDR3 sequence reads: CASSDRRYSNQPQHF. CDR3 sequence (DNA): TGTGCCAGCAGCGACAGGAGATATAGCAATCAGCCCCAGCATTTT.